This passage covers 7 T cell receptor beta chains from one sample sequenced in a study of blood T cell repertoires in COVID-19 (dated by TCRdb to the early 2020s). Libraries were prepared through the immunoSEQ multiplex PCR assay. Here the immuneACCESS table is served through TCRdb, limited to in-frame sequences with V and J called. Missing clones are a known gap in these copies; in checked studies unresolved V genes cover under half, and the rest lacks a known reason. This sample holds roughly 84,000 clones; over 70% were observed only once. Approximately 4.6% of the sample lies in the top ten. The sequenced sample consisted of peripheral blood. The receptors shown here come from a woman aged 50 to 60 with acute or convalescent COVID-19.

This chain connects TRBV3-1 (or the pseudogene TRBV3-2) to TRBJ2-4; D perhaps matches TRBD1 (7 bases). Germline values: CDR1 LGHDT, CDR2 YNNKEL (reference sequence). The CDR3 is 14 amino acids. V was pared by 0 bases and J by 11 bases, with 14 bases between. In DNA form, the CDR3 reads TGTGCCAGCAGCCAAGAGGGGGGACAGTCGGTTCAGTACTTC. This sequence encodes CASSQEGGQSVQYF.

The J gene is TRBJ2-5, the V gene TRBV19, with D unclear. CDR3 length equals 14 residues. Trimming took 2 bases from V and 3 from J, leaving 10 bases between them. Germline V gene sequence: CDR1 LNHDA, CDR2 SQIVND (reference sequence). The CDR3 bases are TGTGCCAGTAGTATACTGGCAGGAAAAGAGACCCAGTACTTC. The encoded protein is CASSILAGKETQYF.

This rearrangement joins TRBV3-1 (or the pseudogene TRBV3-2) to TRBJ1-5; D gene unclear. The CDR3 is 14 residues long. Per the germline V gene, CDR1 is LGHDT and CDR2 is YNNKEL (reference sequence). The V and J ends lost 0 bases and 11 bases respectively, with 14 bases between them. CDR3 in DNA: TGTGCCAGCAGCCAAGATAGAGGGTTGGGGACCCAGCATTTT. Its translation is CASSQDRGLGTQHF.

The chain combines TRBV27 with TRBJ2-1; 11 bases map to TRBD1. V was pared by 3 bases and J by 9 bases, with 13 bases of the junction left unmatched. Germline-derived CDR1 and CDR2 are MNHEY and SMNVEV (reference sequence). The CDR3 is made up of 17 amino acids. The DNA of the CDR3 is TGTGCCAGCAGTTTTTCCCAGCTGGACAGGGGGCTCGGTGAGCAGTTCTTC. Encoded protein: CASSFSQLDRGLGEQFF.

V gene TRBV19 combines with J gene TRBJ2-5; 11 bases match TRBD2. The CDR3 totals 18 residues. Looked up from germline, CDR1 is LNHDA and CDR2 is SQIVND (reference sequence). V dropped 6 bases and J dropped 5; count of bases not matched to a gene: 17. This CDR3 is CASSPLSNLAGGSETQYF. The CDR3 DNA sequence: TGTGCCAGTAGCCCCCTGTCGAATCTAGCGGGGGGTAGTGAGACCCAGTACTTC.

This chain uses TRBV3-1 (or the pseudogene TRBV3-2) with TRBJ2-1; the D gene is possibly TRBD2 (7 bases). Per the germline V gene, CDR1 is LGHDT and CDR2 is YNNKEL (reference sequence). The CDR3 contains 16 residues. Trimming stripped 1 base from V and 6 bases from J, with 16 bases between. Written as DNA, the CDR3 is TGTGCCAGCAGCCAAGTCATCGGGGGGCCATCCAATGAGCAGTTCTTC. Translated, it gives CASSQVIGGPSNEQFF.

In its sample, this clone was seen a few times. J is TRBJ1-4 and V is TRBV5-1, with TRBD1 identical over 8 bases. After removal of 4 bases from V and 7 bases from J, the junction contained 9 bases not matched to a gene. CDR1 and CDR2 from the germline V gene are SGHRS and YFSETQ. There are 15 residues in the CDR3. CDR3 region: CASSGGQGGGEKLFF. In DNA form, the CDR3 reads TGCGCCAGCAGCGGCGGACAGGGAGGGGGTGAAAAACTGTTTTTT.